This entry lists 13 T cell receptor beta chains sequenced from one sample in a study of spatial heterogeneity in lung cancer. One entry per CDR3 protein results from TCRdb running MiXCR on the 5' RACE reads. The sample carries 85,000 to 100,000 distinct CDR3 sequences, around 12% recorded once. Stated time point: sample taken at primary tumor resection. TCRs were sequenced from unsorted whole RNA of tumor, nontumor lung or PBMC. Sequences were derived from PBMCs, sampled at surgery. Receptor source: a male donor with early-stage non-small cell lung cancer.

The rearrangement uses TRBV29-1 and TRBJ2-3, with TRBD2 identical over 8 bases. Germline CDR1 and CDR2: SQVTM and ANQGSEA. V shed 4 bases and J 4 bases; nucleotides not matched to a gene: 10. The CDR3 consists of 15 residues. As DNA, the CDR3 is TGCAGCGTTGCCCCGAGCGGGGGAGCAGCAGATACGCAGTATTTT. Translating gives CSVAPSGGAADTQYF.

This clonotype was seen more than once but under ten times. The chain combines TRBV5-1 with TRBJ2-3; the match to TRBD1 covers 7 bases. J lost 1 base, V lost 3 bases, and 2 bases had no gene match. From germline, CDR1 is SGHRS and CDR2 YFSETQ. The CDR3 is 14 amino acids. In DNA form, the CDR3 reads TGCGCCAGCAGCTGGGGGACAGGCACAGATACGCAGTATTTT. As protein: CASSWGTGTDTQYF. The variable domain in full, completed from reference TRBV5-1 and TRBJ2-3, reads KAGVTQTPRYLIKTRGQQVTLSCSPISGHRSVSWYQQTPGQGLQFLFEYFSETQRNKGNFPGRFSGRQFSNSRSEMNVSTLELGDSALYLCASSWGTGTDTQYFGPGTRLTVL.

The CDR3 spells CASSLGQVSNQPQHF. CDR3 nucleotides: TGTGCCAGCAGCTTAGGTCAGGTTAGCAATCAGCCCCAGCATTTT. This rearrangement joins TRBV7-3 to TRBJ1-5; unclear D gene. CDR3 length: 15 residues. Trimming stripped 2 bases from V and 0 bases from J, with 8 bases between. Germline CDR1 reads SGHTA; CDR2 reads FQGTGA.

This clonotype was observed a few times. The chain couples TRBV27 to TRBJ1-5; D is unresolved. Germline V gene lookup returns CDR1 MNHEY and CDR2 SMNVEV (reference sequence). Trimming removed 3 bases at V and 5 bases at J, with 8 bases between. The CDR3 has 13 residues. CDR3 protein: CASSFTGYQPQHF. CDR3 DNA: TGTGCCAGCAGTTTTACGGGCTATCAGCCCCAGCATTTT.

V usage is TRBV4-3 and J usage is TRBJ2-1, with a tentative D call TRBD1 (6 bases). Germline-derived CDR1 and CDR2 are LGHNA and YSLEER. V was cut by 1 base and J by 5 bases, with 12 bases left in between. The CDR3 is made up of 15 amino acids. CDR3: CASSQVSQGNNEQFF. The CDR3 bases are TGCGCCAGCAGCCAAGTTAGCCAGGGGAACAATGAGCAGTTCTTC.

This clonotype was detected a few times. The chain combines TRBV28 with TRBJ2-5; D gene uncertain. From germline, CDR1 is MDHEN and CDR2 SYDVKM. This CDR3 is built from 15 residues. Between the trimmed V and J ends, which lost 3 bases and 0 bases, there was a span of 11 bases. For the CDR3, the DNA is TGTGCCAGCAGTTTGCTTAGGCAATACCAAGAGACCCAGTACTTC. Encoded protein: CASSLLRQYQETQYF. Filled out from reference TRBV28 and TRBJ2-5, the complete variable domain reads DVKVTQSSRYLVKRTGEKVFLECVQDMDHENMFWYRQDPGLGLRLIYFSYDVKMKEKGDIPEGYSVSREKKERFSLILESASTNQTSMYLCASSLLRQYQETQYFGPGTRLLVL.

The rearrangement joins TRBV20-1 to TRBJ1-1; no definite D call. Germline V lookup: CDR1 DFQATT, CDR2 SNEGSKA (reference sequence). The CDR3 contains 14 residues. With 0 bases removed from V and 1 base from J, the gap between germline ends came to 9 bases. The DNA for the CDR3 is TGCAGTGCTAGAGATCATGTTAAGAACACTGAAGCTTTCTTT. Its translation: CSARDHVKNTEAFF.

This clonotype occurred once. The chain couples TRBV6-2 or TRBV6-3 to TRBJ1-1; D gene uncertain. The CDR3 is made up of 13 amino acids. CDR1 is MNHEY, CDR2 SVGEGT, per germline. The ends were cut back, 3 bases at V and 3 bases at J, with 8 bases in the middle. The CDR3 region has the DNA TGTGCCAGCAGTTATTTCCTCGACACTGAAGCTTTCTTT. Residues: CASSYFLDTEAFF.

This clonotype was picked up a small number of times. This sequence joins TRBV2 and TRBJ2-6, with 8 bases identical to TRBD1. This CDR3 is built from 19 residues. Germline values: CDR1 SNHLY, CDR2 FYNNEI. With V trimmed by 4 bases and J by 0 bases, 11 bases remained unmatched. The CDR3 DNA follows: TGTGCCAGCAGTGGTGTGGACAGGGCAGTTACCTCTGGGGCCAACGTCCTGACTTTC. Translated: CASSGVDRAVTSGANVLTF. The variable domain in full, with the rest retrieved from reference TRBV2 and TRBJ2-6, is EPEVTQTPSHQVTQMGQEVILRCVPISNHLYFYWYRQILGQKVEFLVSFYNNEISEKSEIFDDQFSVERPDGSNFTLKIRSTKLEDSAMYFCASSGVDRAVTSGANVLTFGAGSRLTVL.

The J gene is TRBJ2-7, the V gene TRBV6-1; TRBD1 aligns across 8 bases. Germline V lookup: CDR1 MNHNS, CDR2 SASEGT. This CDR3 spans 13 amino acids. Trimming removed 6 bases from V and 7 bases from J; junction bases left unmatched: 8. The CDR3 DNA reads TGTGCCAGCAGCCGACAGGGGCCAGCAGAGCAGTACTTC. Residues: CASSRQGPAEQYF.

This clonotype occurred a few times. The chain employs TRBV10-3 and TRBJ1-5, with 8 bases that match TRBD1. From germline, CDR1 is ENHRY and CDR2 SYGVKD. With 4 bases clipped from V and 5 bases from J, the junction kept 4 bases outside the gene matches. This CDR3 comprises 14 residues. DNA for the CDR3: TGTGCCATCAGTGGTTCGACAGGGGATCAGCCCCAGCATTTT. Residues: CAISGSTGDQPQHF.

This rearrangement joins TRBV5-1 to TRBJ2-5; the D is unclear. Looked up from germline, CDR1 is SGHRS and CDR2 is YFSETQ. This CDR3 comprises 13 residues. Trimming stripped 1 base from V and 4 bases from J, with 8 bases between. The CDR3 nucleotides are TGCGCCAGCAGCTTGATGGTAGGAGAGACCCAGTACTTC. It specifies CASSLMVGETQYF.

This clonotype occurred many times. This chain joins TRBV7-2 and TRBJ1-4, with D hard to call. The CDR3 extends over 14 amino acids. Trimming shortened V by 1 base and J by 4 bases, and 7 bases separated the two germline ends. The germline V gene has CDR1 SGHTA and CDR2 FQGNSA. The CDR3 sequence: CASSLGVRNEKLFF. The DNA of the CDR3 is TGTGCCAGCAGCTTAGGGGTTCGTAATGAAAAACTGTTTTTT.